This TCR beta chain is from a study of metastatic and nonmetastatic thyroid tumors. About the study: The study looked at repertoires side by side in blood and in tumor or nodule tissue from malignant and benign thyroid patients. Study-wide findings and caveats: Malignant thyroid tumors reportedly had TCR beta diversity that was significantly higher than in benign nodules, in blood and tumor.

The entire patient cohort was treatment-naive prior to thyroid surgery. This clone is categorized as medium-sized. The antigen is unknown. Methods used by the authors: The distant-metastasis classifier for papillary thyroid cancer was built from CDR3 differences across clinicopathological groups. With MiXCR, TCRdb reprocessed the PCR reads. TCRdb assigned the V and J calls; the authors' analysis was not used. The sample consists of 25,000 or so clones, approximately 16% of them appearing once. The source material was blood. This clonotype was sampled from a male donor with papillary thyroid cancer or a benign thyroid nodule (not recorded which). Some clones in this sample may be carry-over from other donors' samples.

The CDR3 DNA reads as TGTGCCATCAGAAGGACAGGGGGCTCAGACGAGCAGTACTTC. It encodes CAIRRTGGSDEQYF. This chain joins TRBV10-3 and TRBJ2-7; 11 bases fit TRBD1. Germline V gene sequence: CDR1 ENHRY, CDR2 SYGVKD. The CDR3 has 14 residues. V was clipped by 6 bases and J by 5 bases; unmatched bases: 6.